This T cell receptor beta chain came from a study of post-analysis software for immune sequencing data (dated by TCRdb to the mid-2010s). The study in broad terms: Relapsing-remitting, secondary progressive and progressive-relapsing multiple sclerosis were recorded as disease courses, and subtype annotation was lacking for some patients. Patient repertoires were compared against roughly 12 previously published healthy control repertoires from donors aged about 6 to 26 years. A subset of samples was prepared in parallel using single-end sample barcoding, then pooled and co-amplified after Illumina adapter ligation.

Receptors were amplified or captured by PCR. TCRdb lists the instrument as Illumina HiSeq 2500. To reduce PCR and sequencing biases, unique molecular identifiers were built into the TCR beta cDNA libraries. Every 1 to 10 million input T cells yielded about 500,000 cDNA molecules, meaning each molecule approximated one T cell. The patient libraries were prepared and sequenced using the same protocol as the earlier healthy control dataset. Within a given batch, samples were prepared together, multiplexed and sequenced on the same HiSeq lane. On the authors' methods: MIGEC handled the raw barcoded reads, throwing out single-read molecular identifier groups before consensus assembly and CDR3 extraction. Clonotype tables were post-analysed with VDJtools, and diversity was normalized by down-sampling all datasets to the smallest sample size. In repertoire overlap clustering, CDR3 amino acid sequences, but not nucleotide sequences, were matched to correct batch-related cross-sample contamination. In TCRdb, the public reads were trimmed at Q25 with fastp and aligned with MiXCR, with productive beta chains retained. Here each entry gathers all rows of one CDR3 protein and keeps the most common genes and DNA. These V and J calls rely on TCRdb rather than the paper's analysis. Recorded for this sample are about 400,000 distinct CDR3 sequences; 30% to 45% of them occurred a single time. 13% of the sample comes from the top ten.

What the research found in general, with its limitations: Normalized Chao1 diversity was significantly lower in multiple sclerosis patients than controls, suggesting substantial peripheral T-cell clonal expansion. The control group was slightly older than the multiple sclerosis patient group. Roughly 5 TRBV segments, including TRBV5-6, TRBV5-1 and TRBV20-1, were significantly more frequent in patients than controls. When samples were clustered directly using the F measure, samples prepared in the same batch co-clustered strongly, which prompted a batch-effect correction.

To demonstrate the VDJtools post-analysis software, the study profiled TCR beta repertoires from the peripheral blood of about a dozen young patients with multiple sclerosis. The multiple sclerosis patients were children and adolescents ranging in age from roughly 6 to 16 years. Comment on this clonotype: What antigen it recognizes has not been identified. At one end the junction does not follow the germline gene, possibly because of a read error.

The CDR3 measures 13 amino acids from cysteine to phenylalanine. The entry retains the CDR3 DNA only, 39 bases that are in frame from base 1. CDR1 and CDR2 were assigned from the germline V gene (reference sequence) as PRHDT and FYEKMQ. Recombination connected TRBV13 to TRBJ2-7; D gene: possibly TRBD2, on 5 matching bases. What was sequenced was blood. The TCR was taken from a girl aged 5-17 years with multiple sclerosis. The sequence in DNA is TGTGTCAGCAGCCCGCCGGGGTCCTACGAGCAGTACTTC. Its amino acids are CVSSPPGSYEQYF. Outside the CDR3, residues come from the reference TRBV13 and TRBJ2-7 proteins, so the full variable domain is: AAGVIQSPRHLIKEKRETATLKCYPIPRHDTVYWYQQGPGQDPQFLISFYEKMQSDKGSIPDRFSAQQFSDYHSELNMSSLELGDSALYFCVSSPPGSYEQYFGPGTRLTVT.